The clone carrying this TCR beta chain was picked up one time. A junction boundary mismatches the germline segment, possibly from a read error. The entry originates in a study of regulatory T cells in long-lasting Graves disease. Investigators prepared the TCR beta libraries by applying iRepertoire HTBI primers and Arm-PCR of CDR3 regions. TCRdb processed the multiplex PCR reads anew with MiXCR; each CDR3 protein has one entry. The sample contains a few hundred thousand distinct CDR3 sequences, roughly a fifth of which appear only once. CDR3 length equals 15 residues. The germline CDR1 and CDR2 sequences are KGHSH and LQKENI. Time point reported: persistent/refractory GD, antithyroid drugs over 5 years with positive TRAb. Scientists built the TCR library using RNA that was extracted from PBMCs.

Source: peripheral blood mononuclear cells (PBMCs), taken when the disease was refractory, from a patient treated with antithyroid drugs. The TCR sequence derives from a female donor with Graves disease. The chain links TRBV18 to TRBJ2-3; 11 bases fit TRBD2. The CDR3 DNA follows: TGTGCCAGCCCACCACTAGCGGGAGAAACAGATACGCAGTATTTT. It yields the protein CASPPLAGETDTQYF.